This TCR beta chain originates from a study of T cell responses to AZD1222 COVID-19 vaccine. Whole-study results and caveats: Donors were largely white British and mainly female; clonal diversity was possibly underestimated. The repertoires were collected only after the peak T cell response. Seropositive status at baseline applied to only six AZD1222 recipients.

Second-dose intervals of approximately 4 or approximately 12 weeks were pooled. Worth noting for this clone: Its antigen is undetermined.

Some clones are missing from TCRdb's copy, which holds only in-frame ones; the method was immunoSEQ multiplex PCR. Of about 59,000 clones listed, about 91% are singletons. The sequence derives from an adult who received the AZD1222 COVID-19 vaccine. This specimen consisted of peripheral blood, obtained 28 days after the second AZD1222 dose.

This CDR3 is CASSEWDSNTEAFF. CDR3 DNA sequence: TGTGCCAGCAGTGAGTGGGACAGTAACACTGAAGCTTTCTTT. V is TRBV6-1 and J is TRBJ1-1, with 7 bases fitting TRBD1. From germline, CDR1 is MNHNS and CDR2 SASEGT. Trimming took 3 bases from V and 2 from J; bases not matched to a gene: 3. This CDR3 is built from 14 residues.